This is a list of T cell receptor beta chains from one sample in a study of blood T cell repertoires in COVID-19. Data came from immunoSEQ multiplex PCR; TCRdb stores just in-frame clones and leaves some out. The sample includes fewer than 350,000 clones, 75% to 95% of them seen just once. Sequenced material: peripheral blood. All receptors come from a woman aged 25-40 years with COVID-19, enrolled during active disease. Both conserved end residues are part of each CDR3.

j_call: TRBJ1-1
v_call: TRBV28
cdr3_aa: CASSLWAEGNTEAFF

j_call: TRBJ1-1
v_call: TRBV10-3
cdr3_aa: CAISDTGGYVNTEAFF

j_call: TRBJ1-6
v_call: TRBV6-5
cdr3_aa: CASSYSADNSPLHF

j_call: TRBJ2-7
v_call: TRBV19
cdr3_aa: CASSLQLAGVGEQYF

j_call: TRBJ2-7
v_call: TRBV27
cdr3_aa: CASSPGTGLSEQYF

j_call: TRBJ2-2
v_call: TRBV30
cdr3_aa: CAWIEGALAGELFF

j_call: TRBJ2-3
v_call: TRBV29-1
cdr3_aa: CSVMGLAGIDTQYF

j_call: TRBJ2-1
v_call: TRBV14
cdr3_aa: CASSQDLLAGNNEQFF

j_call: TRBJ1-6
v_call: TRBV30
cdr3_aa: CAWTGQVNSPLHF

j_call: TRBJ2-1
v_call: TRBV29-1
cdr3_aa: CSVFGTGNEQFF

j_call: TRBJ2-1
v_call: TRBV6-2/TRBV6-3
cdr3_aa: CASSPLRTRKGNEQFF

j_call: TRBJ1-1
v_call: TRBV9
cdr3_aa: CASSVGGERSTEAFF

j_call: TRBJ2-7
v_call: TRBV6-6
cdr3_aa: CASRGTGHPYEQYF

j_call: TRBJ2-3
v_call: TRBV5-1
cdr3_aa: CASSLVAGVSTDTQYF

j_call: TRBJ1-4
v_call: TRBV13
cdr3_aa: CASSSQFATNEKLFF

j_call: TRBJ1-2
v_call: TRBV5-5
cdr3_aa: CATSSGLNYGYTF

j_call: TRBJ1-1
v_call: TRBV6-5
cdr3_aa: CASSRGQGNTEAFF

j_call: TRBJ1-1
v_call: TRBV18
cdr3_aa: CASSLQQNTEAFF

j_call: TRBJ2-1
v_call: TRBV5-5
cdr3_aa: CASSFRAGDGGNEQFF

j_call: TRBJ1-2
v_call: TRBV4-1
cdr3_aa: CASSQGPGGSFSGYTF

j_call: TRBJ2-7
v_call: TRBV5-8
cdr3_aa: CASSPDGGSSHEQYF

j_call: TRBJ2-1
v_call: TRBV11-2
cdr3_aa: CATSGFHEQFF

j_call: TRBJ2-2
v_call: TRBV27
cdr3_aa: CATHKFPSGANTGELFF

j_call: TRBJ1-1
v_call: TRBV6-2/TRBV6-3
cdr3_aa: CASSTSVEAFF

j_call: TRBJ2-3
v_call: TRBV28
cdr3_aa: CASTTRADTQYF

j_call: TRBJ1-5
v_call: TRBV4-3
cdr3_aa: CASSQGNRGQPQHF